This TCR beta chain was obtained from a study of Ad26.COV2.S vaccination and SARS-CoV-2 variants. Study observations and caveats: Substantial post-vaccination breadth of spike-specific CD8+ and CD4+ T cell responses was reported. Spike-specific TCR breadth was greater after Ad26.COV2.S than placebo.

Documented treatment: around 19 received Ad26.COV2.S at low or high dose, single or two shots; roughly 5 received placebo; per-sample allocation not given. Sample collection was performed on day 63 after the first vaccine or placebo injection. This CDR3 comprises 15 residues. Trimming took 4 bases from V and 1 from J, leaving 12 bases between them. The V gene's germline CDR1 is MNHNY and CDR2 SVGAGI (reference sequence). Clones were sequenced by immunoSEQ multiplex PCR, and TCRdb holds only the in-frame ones, with some missing. The sample lists hundreds of thousands of clones, more than 80% occurring once. About this clone: Antigen: not known.

The TCR comes from a person between 18 and 59 years old who received the Ad26.COV2.S COVID-19 vaccine or a placebo. The chain links TRBV6-6 to TRBJ2-3; D remains ambiguous. The sequences come from peripheral blood, collected in a trial of Ad26.COV2.S vaccine versus placebo. The CDR3: CASSFAMDRTDTQYF. Written as DNA, the CDR3 is TGTGCCAGCAGTTTCGCCATGGACCGCACAGATACGCAGTATTTT.